The clone carrying this T cell receptor (beta chain) was detected only a few times. The antigen remains undetermined. Sequencing used immunoSEQ multiplex PCR; TCRdb keeps in-frame clones, though not all of them. The sample shows 45,000 or so clones, roughly 76% of them seen only once. CDR1 and CDR2 from the germline V gene are GTSNPN and SVGIG (reference sequence). Trimming pared 6 bases from V and 7 bases from J, leaving 15 bases between. This CDR3 has 13 residues. This entry belongs to a study of radiotherapy plus CTLA-4 blockade in lung cancer. For the study at large: Disease control was present in roughly 29% of patients, and objective responses in about 19%.

The study's findings and limits: An expansion of tumor-derived TCR clones occurred in blood after radiotherapy plus ipilimumab. Early blood T cell clone dynamics, with interferon-beta, were reported to best predict response.

Lung cancer patients with chemo-refractory metastatic non-small-cell disease were given focal radiation plus CTLA-4 blockade with ipilimumab. V gene TRBV30 combines with J gene TRBJ1-4, with a possible D match to TRBD1 (5 bases). The specimen comprised peripheral blood, sampled from a patient treated with radiotherapy plus ipilimumab. The clonotype comes from a human donor with non-small cell lung cancer who had stable disease on radiotherapy plus ipilimumab. CDR3 sequence (DNA): TGTGCCTGCTGGGACGAACTAGGTGAAAAACTGTTTTTT. Its protein product is CACWDELGEKLFF.